This T cell receptor (beta chain) appears in the sequencing data of a study of blood T cell repertoires in COVID-19. Whole-study context: In each case, the material was cDNA or gDNA derived from T cells, B-cell-depleted T cells, or PBMCs.

Germline lookup yields CDR1 LNHDA and CDR2 SQIVND (reference sequence). V was clipped by 3 bases and J by 4 bases, with 9 bases between them. The CDR3 loop spans 13 amino acids. Patients of the Seattle cohort, enrolled during active infection, were followed longitudinally. In the authors' workflow: Reference gene primer amplification in the assay estimated nucleated cell counts. Produced via immunoSEQ multiplex PCR; TCRdb's table is partial and in-frame only. From that table come the V and J calls and clone size; the DNA was used to work out D and trimming. Of 350,000 to 500,000 clones in the sample, 80% to 90% were seen once. This clone has a single count.

The chain uses TRBV19 and TRBJ1-1; D remains ambiguous. The sequenced sample consisted of peripheral blood. The source is a man between 18 and 29 years old with COVID-19, enrolled during active disease. CDR3 amino acids: CASSIQMATEAFF. CDR3 nucleotides: TGTGCCAGTAGTATCCAAATGGCCACTGAAGCTTTCTTT.